A selection of T cell receptor beta chains follows, all from one sample in a study of T cells in Graves' hyperthyroidism and ophthalmopathy. TCRdb itself ran the multiplex PCR reads through MiXCR, one entry per CDR3 protein. The repertoire consists of roughly 500,000 distinct CDR3 sequences, with about 46% occurring once and the leading ten covering around 47%. Sequencing was performed on peripheral blood or thyroid tissue (not recorded which). Every receptor here comes from an adult woman with Graves' disease, either hyperthyroidism or ophthalmopathy (not recorded which). Each CDR3 is given with its conserved first and last residue. The D gene is left open where the match is weak. Clone sizes are given selectively: once, few, many, or a class where the clone is expanded.

d_call: -; v_call: TRBV20-1; clone_size: many; j_call: TRBJ1-2; cdr3_aa: CSATGKSGNYGYTF; cdr3_nt: TGCAGTGCTACCGGAAAATCTGGTAACTATGGCTACACCTTC
d_call: -; v_call: TRBV29-1; clone_size: -; j_call: TRBJ1-4; cdr3_aa: CSAQGATNEKLCF; cdr3_nt: TGCAGCGCACAAGGCGCAACTAATGAAAAACTGTGTTTT
d_call: -; v_call: TRBV9; clone_size: once; j_call: TRBJ2-5; cdr3_aa: CASSVEAGGGETQYF; cdr3_nt: TGTGCCAGCAGCGTAGAGGCAGGGGGAGGGGAGACCCAGTACTTC
d_call: TRBD1; v_call: TRBV28; clone_size: -; j_call: TRBJ2-7; cdr3_aa: CASSSTGREQYF; cdr3_nt: TGTGCCAGCAGTTCGACAGGGCGCGAGCAGTACTTC
d_call: TRBD2; v_call: TRBV7-8; clone_size: -; j_call: TRBJ2-7; cdr3_aa: CASSFGGSGEQYF; cdr3_nt: TGTGCCAGCAGCTTCGGGGGGTCCGGCGAGCAGTACTTC
d_call: -; v_call: TRBV10-2; clone_size: -; j_call: TRBJ1-4; cdr3_aa: CASGGIEGREKLFF; cdr3_nt: TGCGCCAGCGGGGGGATAGAGGGCAGGGAAAAACTGTTTTTT
d_call: TRBD1; v_call: TRBV10-3; clone_size: -; j_call: TRBJ2-6; cdr3_aa: CAKGQDNSGANVLTF; cdr3_nt: TGTGCTAAGGGACAGGATAACTCTGGGGCCAACGTCCTGACTTTC
d_call: -; v_call: TRBV28; clone_size: few; j_call: TRBJ1-3; cdr3_aa: CASKEGRVENTIYF; cdr3_nt: TGTGCTAGCAAGGAGGGGAGAGTTGAAAACACCATATATTTT
d_call: -; v_call: TRBV5-6; clone_size: many; j_call: TRBJ1-5; cdr3_aa: CASSLYRNQPQHF; cdr3_nt: TGTGCCAGCAGCTTGTACAGGAATCAGCCCCAGCATTTT
d_call: -; v_call: TRBV4-3; clone_size: many; j_call: TRBJ2-5; cdr3_aa: CASSQDRRGQETQYF; cdr3_nt: TGCGCCAGCAGCCAAGATAGGAGGGGCCAAGAGACCCAGTACTTC
d_call: -; v_call: TRBV20-1; clone_size: many; j_call: TRBJ2-2; cdr3_aa: CSARWPNTGELFF; cdr3_nt: TGCAGTGCTAGATGGCCGAACACCGGGGAGCTGTTTTTT
d_call: -; v_call: TRBV10-2; clone_size: -; j_call: TRBJ1-2; cdr3_aa: CTSREGAPSYGYTF; cdr3_nt: TGCACCAGCAGAGAAGGGGCGCCGAGCTATGGCTACACCTTC
d_call: -; v_call: TRBV29-1; clone_size: -; j_call: TRBJ1-2; cdr3_aa: CSVVGGDNYGYTF; cdr3_nt: TGCAGCGTTGTAGGAGGGGATAACTATGGCTACACCTTC
d_call: TRBD1; v_call: TRBV20-1; clone_size: many; j_call: TRBJ1-6; cdr3_aa: CSARPLEGQVINSPLHF; cdr3_nt: TGCAGTGCTAGGCCCCTGGAGGGACAGGTGATTAATTCACCCCTCCACTTT
d_call: -; v_call: TRBV2; clone_size: few; j_call: TRBJ1-2; cdr3_aa: CASSEEAVYGYTF; cdr3_nt: TGTGCCAGCAGTGAAGAGGCAGTCTATGGCTACACCTTC
d_call: -; v_call: TRBV7-3; clone_size: -; j_call: TRBJ1-5; cdr3_aa: CASSLARDTGEPQHF; cdr3_nt: TGTGCCAGCAGCTTAGCGAGGGACACCGGGGAGCCCCAGCATTTT
d_call: TRBD1; v_call: TRBV15; clone_size: few; j_call: TRBJ2-7; cdr3_aa: CATSRPGTGNSEQYF; cdr3_nt: TGTGCCACCAGCAGGCCCGGGACAGGGAATAGCGAGCAGTACTTC
d_call: -; v_call: TRBV20-1; clone_size: many; j_call: TRBJ1-4; cdr3_aa: CSAGLGGLDEKLFF; cdr3_nt: TGCAGTGCTGGCCTCGGTGGGTTAGATGAAAAACTGTTTTTT
d_call: TRBD2; v_call: TRBV30; clone_size: -; j_call: TRBJ2-7; cdr3_aa: CAWSVGHLREGYEQYF; cdr3_nt: TGTGCCTGGAGTGTGGGCCATCTGCGGGAGGGTTACGAGCAGTACTTC
d_call: -; v_call: TRBV7-9; clone_size: -; j_call: TRBJ1-6; cdr3_aa: CASSSSASSRSGLGHSPLHF; cdr3_nt: TGTGCCAGCAGCTCCTCCGCCAGCTCGCGGTCCGGGTTAGGACATTCACCCCTCCACTTT
d_call: -; v_call: TRBV29-1; clone_size: -; j_call: TRBJ2-7; cdr3_aa: CSGARGTVYEQYF; cdr3_nt: TGCAGCGGCGCCCGGGGAACAGTGTACGAGCAGTACTTC
d_call: -; v_call: TRBV3-1; clone_size: -; j_call: TRBJ1-3; cdr3_aa: CASSHLQDRGNTIYF; cdr3_nt: TGTGCCAGCAGCCATCTTCAGGACAGAGGAAACACCATATATTTT
d_call: TRBD1; v_call: TRBV7-2; clone_size: -; j_call: TRBJ2-7; cdr3_aa: CASSPGQLSAYEQYF; cdr3_nt: TGCGCCAGCAGCCCGGGACAGTTATCCGCCTACGAGCAGTACTTC
d_call: TRBD1; v_call: TRBV29-1; clone_size: -; j_call: TRBJ1-5; cdr3_aa: CSVEAGTGGDQPQHF; cdr3_nt: TGCAGCGTTGAAGCGGGGACAGGGGGGGATCAGCCCCAGCATTTT
d_call: -; v_call: TRBV28; clone_size: many; j_call: TRBJ2-5; cdr3_aa: CASRVNKETQYF; cdr3_nt: TGTGCCAGCAGGGTAAATAAAGAGACCCAGTACTTC
d_call: TRBD1; v_call: TRBV29-1; clone_size: -; j_call: TRBJ2-2; cdr3_aa: CSVADRGSTGELFF; cdr3_nt: TGCAGCGTCGCCGACAGGGGGAGCACCGGGGAGCTGTTTTTT
d_call: -; v_call: TRBV7-8; clone_size: -; j_call: TRBJ2-7; cdr3_aa: CASSLLVGLSYEQYF; cdr3_nt: TGTGCCAGCAGCTTGCTTGTCGGCCTCTCCTACGAGCAGTACTTC
d_call: -; v_call: TRBV19; clone_size: -; j_call: TRBJ1-4; cdr3_aa: CASSLDSNDEKLFF; cdr3_nt: TGTGCCAGTAGTCTAGACAGTAACGATGAAAAACTGTTTTTT
d_call: -; v_call: TRBV2; clone_size: -; j_call: TRBJ2-7; cdr3_aa: CASSPSPGLLGSYEQYF; cdr3_nt: TGTGCCAGCAGCCCAAGCCCGGGACTCCTGGGCTCCTACGAGCAGTACTTC
d_call: -; v_call: TRBV7-2; clone_size: -; j_call: TRBJ1-1; cdr3_aa: CASRIYADTEAFF; cdr3_nt: TGTGCCAGCAGGATCTACGCGGACACTGAAGCTTTCTTT
d_call: TRBD1; v_call: TRBV9; clone_size: -; j_call: TRBJ1-1; cdr3_aa: CASSADPSSGTGATEAFF; cdr3_nt: TGTGCCAGCAGCGCAGACCCCAGCAGTGGGACAGGGGCGACTGAAGCTTTCTTT
d_call: -; v_call: TRBV28; clone_size: -; j_call: TRBJ2-7; cdr3_aa: CASSIQPSEQYF; cdr3_nt: TGTGCCAGCAGTATCCAGCCCTCGGAGCAGTACTTC
d_call: -; v_call: TRBV29-1; clone_size: many; j_call: TRBJ1-2; cdr3_aa: CSVQGRGDYGYTF; cdr3_nt: TGCAGCGTTCAGGGCCGAGGGGACTATGGCTACACCTTC
d_call: TRBD2; v_call: TRBV20-1; clone_size: -; j_call: TRBJ2-7; cdr3_aa: CSARDLGAGFNSYEQYF; cdr3_nt: TGCAGTGCTAGAGACCTCGGAGCGGGATTTAACTCCTACGAGCAGTACTTC
d_call: TRBD1; v_call: TRBV10-3; clone_size: -; j_call: TRBJ2-5; cdr3_aa: CAISGLEAGGYQETQYF; cdr3_nt: TGTGCCATCAGTGGGCTCGAGGCAGGGGGATACCAAGAGACCCAGTACTTC
d_call: TRBD2; v_call: TRBV10-3; clone_size: -; j_call: TRBJ2-7; cdr3_aa: CAISARPGLADEQYF; cdr3_nt: TGTGCCATCAGTGCTAGACCGGGACTAGCCGACGAGCAGTACTTC
d_call: TRBD1; v_call: TRBV28; clone_size: -; j_call: TRBJ1-6; cdr3_aa: CASSSRTGNSPLHF; cdr3_nt: TGTGCCAGCAGTTCTAGGACAGGGAACTCACCCCTCCACTTT
d_call: -; v_call: TRBV29-1; clone_size: -; j_call: TRBJ1-5; cdr3_aa: CSVDRSSNQPQHF; cdr3_nt: TGCAGCGTTGACAGGAGTAGCAATCAGCCCCAGCATTTT
d_call: -; v_call: TRBV14; clone_size: -; j_call: TRBJ1-2; cdr3_aa: CASSLEGQWNTF; cdr3_nt: TGTGCCAGCAGCTTGGAAGGACAATGGAACACCTTC
d_call: TRBD1; v_call: TRBV29-1; clone_size: -; j_call: TRBJ2-3; cdr3_aa: CSVGQGGPDTQYF; cdr3_nt: TGCAGCGTGGGACAGGGAGGGCCAGATACGCAGTATTTT
d_call: -; v_call: TRBV20-1; clone_size: -; j_call: TRBJ2-7; cdr3_aa: CSARDRQGISYEQYF; cdr3_nt: TGCAGTGCTAGAGATCGTCAGGGGATCTCCTACGAGCAGTACTTC
d_call: -; v_call: TRBV15; clone_size: -; j_call: TRBJ1-5; cdr3_aa: CATTPDSPNQPQHF; cdr3_nt: TGTGCCACCACCCCGGACAGTCCAAATCAGCCCCAGCATTTT
d_call: -; v_call: TRBV9; clone_size: many; j_call: TRBJ1-3; cdr3_aa: CASSGRVGSGNTIYF; cdr3_nt: TGTGCCAGCAGCGGAAGGGTTGGCTCTGGAAACACCATATATTTT
d_call: -; v_call: TRBV9; clone_size: -; j_call: TRBJ1-1; cdr3_aa: CASSVPGDVTEAFF; cdr3_nt: TGTGCCAGCAGCGTACCAGGGGATGTCACTGAAGCTTTCTTT
d_call: -; v_call: TRBV10-3; clone_size: -; j_call: TRBJ2-7; cdr3_aa: CARGGSYEQYF; cdr3_nt: TGTGCCAGAGGGGGGTCCTACGAGCAGTACTTC
d_call: -; v_call: TRBV7-9; clone_size: many; j_call: TRBJ2-7; cdr3_aa: CASSLGYFAGEQYF; cdr3_nt: TGTGCCAGCAGCTTAGGCTATTTTGCGGGGGAGCAGTACTTC
d_call: TRBD1; v_call: TRBV10-3; clone_size: many; j_call: TRBJ1-2; cdr3_aa: CAISVGTGTGATNYGYTF; cdr3_nt: TGTGCCATCAGTGTAGGAACCGGGACAGGAGCCACTAACTATGGCTACACCTTC
d_call: -; v_call: TRBV7-2; clone_size: many; j_call: TRBJ2-5; cdr3_aa: CASSFRGRQETQYF; cdr3_nt: TGTGCCAGCAGCTTTCGCGGACGACAAGAGACCCAGTACTTC
d_call: -; v_call: TRBV10-3; clone_size: -; j_call: TRBJ2-2; cdr3_aa: CAISDRRTNTGELFF; cdr3_nt: TGTGCCATCAGTGATCGCAGGACAAACACCGGGGAGCTGTTTTTT
d_call: -; v_call: TRBV29-1; clone_size: few; j_call: TRBJ2-1; cdr3_aa: CSVEGASLNEQFF; cdr3_nt: TGCAGCGTTGAGGGAGCGAGCCTGAATGAGCAGTTCTTC
d_call: -; v_call: TRBV20-1; clone_size: once; j_call: TRBJ2-7; cdr3_aa: CSARSLVRYEQYF; cdr3_nt: TGCAGTGCTAGATCCCTAGTGCGGTACGAGCAGTACTTC
d_call: -; v_call: TRBV7-2; clone_size: many; j_call: TRBJ1-3; cdr3_aa: CASSPAWGTIYF; cdr3_nt: TGTGCCAGCAGCCCGGCGTGGGGGACCATATATTTT
d_call: TRBD2; v_call: TRBV7-8; clone_size: -; j_call: TRBJ2-1; cdr3_aa: CASNMGGGQFF; cdr3_nt: TGTGCCAGTAATATGGGGGGGGGGCAGTTCTTC
d_call: -; v_call: TRBV6-6; clone_size: once; j_call: TRBJ2-5; cdr3_aa: CASSGDPGETQYF; cdr3_nt: TGTGCCAGCAGCGGGGACCCCGGGGAGACCCAGTACTTC
d_call: TRBD1; v_call: TRBV7-9; clone_size: -; j_call: TRBJ2-2; cdr3_aa: CASSSPGQFANTGELFF; cdr3_nt: TGTGCCAGCAGCTCACCGGGACAGTTCGCGAACACCGGGGAGCTGTTTTTT
d_call: -; v_call: TRBV2; clone_size: few; j_call: TRBJ1-6; cdr3_aa: CASSKDRRNSPLHF; cdr3_nt: TGTGCCAGCAGCAAGGACAGAAGAAATTCACCCCTCCACTTT
d_call: TRBD1; v_call: TRBV29-1; clone_size: -; j_call: TRBJ2-7; cdr3_aa: CSVEGGQGVTYEQYF; cdr3_nt: TGCAGCGTTGAAGGTGGCCAGGGGGTTACCTACGAGCAGTACTTC
d_call: -; v_call: TRBV30; clone_size: few; j_call: TRBJ2-7; cdr3_aa: CAWRTESIYEQYF; cdr3_nt: TGTGCCTGGAGGACCGAATCGATCTACGAGCAGTACTTC
d_call: TRBD1; v_call: TRBV9; clone_size: -; j_call: TRBJ2-7; cdr3_aa: CASSKRTGGNEQYF; cdr3_nt: TGTGCCAGCAGCAAACGGACAGGAGGTAACGAGCAGTACTTC
d_call: -; v_call: TRBV7-2; clone_size: few; j_call: TRBJ1-5; cdr3_aa: CASSRLTDQPQHF; cdr3_nt: TGTGCCAGCAGCCGACTAACCGATCAGCCCCAGCATTTT